The subject of this entry is one TCR beta chain. What it binds is not known. The sample belongs to a study of T cell repertoires in cytomegalovirus infection. Study-level background: Public TCR beta signatures provided an indication of both CMV infection and a matching HLA type. The study, taken as a whole, reports: It was HLA-C-restricted CMV-specific TCR beta clonotypes that dominated the response ex vivo. Cumulative frequency of public TCR beta families picked out carriers of CMV plus the relevant HLA.

CDR1 and CDR2 (germline): SGHDN, FVKESK. The V segment lost 6 bases and the J segment 8 bases; nucleotides outside the gene matches: 14. This CDR3 is built from 16 residues. TCRdb called the reads again in MiXCR, with one record for every CDR3 protein. The sample shows about 740,000 distinct CDR3 sequences, 35% of them seen only once. V gene TRBV14 combines with J gene TRBJ2-1; 9 bases are a match to TRBD1. The sequence was collected from a human donor in good health (CMV status not recorded). Some clones in this sample may be carry-over from other donors' samples. Sequenced: PBMCs. The CDR3 here is CASSPFLGQGGHEQFF. As DNA, the CDR3 is TGTGCCAGCAGTCCGTTCCTGGGACAGGGTGGCCATGAGCAGTTCTTC.